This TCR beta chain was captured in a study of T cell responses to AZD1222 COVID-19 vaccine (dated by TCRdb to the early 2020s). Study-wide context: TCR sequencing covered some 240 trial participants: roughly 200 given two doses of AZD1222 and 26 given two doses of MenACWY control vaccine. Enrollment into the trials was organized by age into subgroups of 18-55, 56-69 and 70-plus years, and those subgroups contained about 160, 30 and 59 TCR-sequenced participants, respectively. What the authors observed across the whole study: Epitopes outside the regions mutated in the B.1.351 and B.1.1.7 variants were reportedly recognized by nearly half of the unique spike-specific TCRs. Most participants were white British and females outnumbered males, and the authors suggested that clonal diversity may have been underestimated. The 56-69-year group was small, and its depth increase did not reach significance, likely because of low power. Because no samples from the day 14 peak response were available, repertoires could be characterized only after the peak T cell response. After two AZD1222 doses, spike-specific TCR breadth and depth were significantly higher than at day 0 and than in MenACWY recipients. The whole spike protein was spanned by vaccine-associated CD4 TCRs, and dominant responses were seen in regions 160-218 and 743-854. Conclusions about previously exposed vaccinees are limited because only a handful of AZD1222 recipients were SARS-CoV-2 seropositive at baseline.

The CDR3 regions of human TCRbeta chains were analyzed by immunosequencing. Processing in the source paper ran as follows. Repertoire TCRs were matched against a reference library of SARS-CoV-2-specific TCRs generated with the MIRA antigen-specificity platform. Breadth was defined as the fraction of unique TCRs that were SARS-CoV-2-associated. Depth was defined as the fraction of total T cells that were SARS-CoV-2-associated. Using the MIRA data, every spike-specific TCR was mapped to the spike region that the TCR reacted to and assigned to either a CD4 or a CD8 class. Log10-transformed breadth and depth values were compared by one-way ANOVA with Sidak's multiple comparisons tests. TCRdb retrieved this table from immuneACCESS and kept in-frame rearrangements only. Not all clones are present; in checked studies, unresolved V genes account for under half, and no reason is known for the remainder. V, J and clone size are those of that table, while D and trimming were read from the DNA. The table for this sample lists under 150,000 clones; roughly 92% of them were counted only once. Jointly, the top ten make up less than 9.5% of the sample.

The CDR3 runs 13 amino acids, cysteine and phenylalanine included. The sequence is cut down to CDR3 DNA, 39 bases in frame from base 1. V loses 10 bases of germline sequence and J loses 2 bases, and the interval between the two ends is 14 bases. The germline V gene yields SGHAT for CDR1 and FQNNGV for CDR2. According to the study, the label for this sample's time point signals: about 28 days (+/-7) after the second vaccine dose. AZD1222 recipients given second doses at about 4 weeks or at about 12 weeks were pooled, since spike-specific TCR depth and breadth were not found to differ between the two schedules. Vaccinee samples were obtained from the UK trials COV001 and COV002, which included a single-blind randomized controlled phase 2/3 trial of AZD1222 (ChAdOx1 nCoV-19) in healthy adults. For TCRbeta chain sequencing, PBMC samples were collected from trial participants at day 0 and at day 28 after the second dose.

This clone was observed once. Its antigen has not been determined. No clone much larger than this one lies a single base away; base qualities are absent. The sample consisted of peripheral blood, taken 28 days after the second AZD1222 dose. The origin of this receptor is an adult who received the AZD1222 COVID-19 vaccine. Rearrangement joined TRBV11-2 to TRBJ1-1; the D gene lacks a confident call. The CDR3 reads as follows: CATQRLGNTEAFF. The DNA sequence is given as TGTGCCACCCAAAGGTTAGGTAACACTGAAGCTTTCTTT.